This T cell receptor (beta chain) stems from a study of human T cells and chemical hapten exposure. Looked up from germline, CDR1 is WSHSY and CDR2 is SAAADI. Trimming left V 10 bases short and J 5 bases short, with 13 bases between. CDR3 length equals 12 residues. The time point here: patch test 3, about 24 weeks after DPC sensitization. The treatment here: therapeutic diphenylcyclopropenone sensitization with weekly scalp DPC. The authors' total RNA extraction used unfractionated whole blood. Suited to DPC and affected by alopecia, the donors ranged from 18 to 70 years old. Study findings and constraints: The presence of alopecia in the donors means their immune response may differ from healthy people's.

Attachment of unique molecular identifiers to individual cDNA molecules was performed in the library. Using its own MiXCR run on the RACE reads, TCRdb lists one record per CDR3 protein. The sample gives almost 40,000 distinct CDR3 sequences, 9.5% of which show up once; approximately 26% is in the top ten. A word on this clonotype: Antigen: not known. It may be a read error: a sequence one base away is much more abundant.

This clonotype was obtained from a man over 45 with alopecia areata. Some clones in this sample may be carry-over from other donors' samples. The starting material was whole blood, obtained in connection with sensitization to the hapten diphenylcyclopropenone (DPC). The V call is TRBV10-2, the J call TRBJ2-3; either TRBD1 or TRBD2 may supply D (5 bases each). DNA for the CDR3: TGCGCCATAAGATCGAGGGGAGATACGCAGTATTTT. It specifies CAIRSRGDTQYF.